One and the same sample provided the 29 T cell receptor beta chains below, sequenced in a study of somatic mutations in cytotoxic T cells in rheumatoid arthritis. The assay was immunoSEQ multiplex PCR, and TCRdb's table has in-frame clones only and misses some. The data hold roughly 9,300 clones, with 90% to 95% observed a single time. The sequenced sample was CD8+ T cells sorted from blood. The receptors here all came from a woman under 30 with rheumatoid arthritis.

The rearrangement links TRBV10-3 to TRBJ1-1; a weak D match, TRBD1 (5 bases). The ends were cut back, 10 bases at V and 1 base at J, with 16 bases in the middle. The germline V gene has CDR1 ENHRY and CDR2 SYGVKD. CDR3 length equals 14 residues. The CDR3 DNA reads TGTGCCACCATGGGGGGAACCACGAACACTGAAGCTTTCTTT. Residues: CATMGGTTNTEAFF.

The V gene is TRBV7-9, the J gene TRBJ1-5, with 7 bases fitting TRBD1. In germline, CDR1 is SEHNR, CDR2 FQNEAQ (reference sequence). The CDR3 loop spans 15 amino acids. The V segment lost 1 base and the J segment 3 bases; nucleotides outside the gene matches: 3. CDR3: CASSLEGTDNQPQHF. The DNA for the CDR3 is TGTGCCAGCAGCTTAGAGGGGACAGACAATCAGCCCCAGCATTTT.

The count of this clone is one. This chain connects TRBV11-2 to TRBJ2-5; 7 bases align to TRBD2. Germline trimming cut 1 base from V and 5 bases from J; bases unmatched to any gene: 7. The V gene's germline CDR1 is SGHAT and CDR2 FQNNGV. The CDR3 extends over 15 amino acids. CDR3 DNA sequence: TGTGCCAGCAGCTTAGTGACAGCGGGAATTGAGACCCAGTACTTC. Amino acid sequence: CASSLVTAGIETQYF.

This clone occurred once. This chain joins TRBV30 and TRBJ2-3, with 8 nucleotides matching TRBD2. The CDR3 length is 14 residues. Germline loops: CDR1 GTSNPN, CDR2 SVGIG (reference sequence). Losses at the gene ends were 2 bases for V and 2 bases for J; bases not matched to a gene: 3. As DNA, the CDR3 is TGTGCCTGGAGTTCACTAGCGGCCACAGATACGCAGTATTTT. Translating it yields CAWSSLAATDTQYF. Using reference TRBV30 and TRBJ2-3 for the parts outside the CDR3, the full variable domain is SQTIHQWPATLVQPVGSPLSLECTVEGTSNPNLYWYRQAAGRGLQLLFYSVGIGQISSEVPQNLSASRPQDRQFILSSKKLLLSDSGFYLCAWSSLAATDTQYFGPGTRLTVL.

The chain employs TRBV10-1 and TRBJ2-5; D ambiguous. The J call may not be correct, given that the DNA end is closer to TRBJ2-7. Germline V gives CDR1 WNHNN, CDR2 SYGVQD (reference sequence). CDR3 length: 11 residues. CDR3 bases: TGCGCCAGCAGTGAAGCCTACGAGCAGTACTTC. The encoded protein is CASSEAYEQYF.

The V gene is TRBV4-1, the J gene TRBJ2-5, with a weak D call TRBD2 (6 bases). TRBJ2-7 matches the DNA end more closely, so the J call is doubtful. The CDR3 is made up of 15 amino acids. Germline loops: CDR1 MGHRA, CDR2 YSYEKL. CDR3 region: CASSQVGRIAYEQYF. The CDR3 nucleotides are TGCGCCAGCAGCCAAGTAGGGAGGATTGCCTACGAGCAGTACTTC.

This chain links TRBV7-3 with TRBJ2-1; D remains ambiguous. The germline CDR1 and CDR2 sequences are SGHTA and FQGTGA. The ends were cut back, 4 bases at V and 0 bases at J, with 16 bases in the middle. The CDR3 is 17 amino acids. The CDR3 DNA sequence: TGTGCCAGCAGCTCGACCCCGACACTGAGCTCCTACAATGAGCAGTTCTTC. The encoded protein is CASSSTPTLSSYNEQFF.

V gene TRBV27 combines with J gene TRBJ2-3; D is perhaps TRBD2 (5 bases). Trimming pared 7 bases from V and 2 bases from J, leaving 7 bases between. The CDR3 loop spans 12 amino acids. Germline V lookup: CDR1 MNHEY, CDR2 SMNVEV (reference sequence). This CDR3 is CASISDTDTQYF. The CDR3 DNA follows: TGTGCCAGCATTAGCGACACAGATACGCAGTATTTT.

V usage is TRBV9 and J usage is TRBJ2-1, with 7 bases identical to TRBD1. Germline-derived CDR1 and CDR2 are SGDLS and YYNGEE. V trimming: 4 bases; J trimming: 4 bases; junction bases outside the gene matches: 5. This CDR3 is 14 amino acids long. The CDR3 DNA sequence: TGTGCCAGCAGCTCCTCGGACAGGTACAATGAGCAGTTCTTC. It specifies CASSSSDRYNEQFF. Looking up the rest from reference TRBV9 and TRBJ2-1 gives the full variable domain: DSGVTQTPKHLITATGQRVTLRCSPRSGDLSVYWYQQSLDQGLQFLIQYYNGEERAKGNILERFSAQQFPDLHSELNLSSLELGDSALYFCASSSSDRYNEQFFGPGTRLTVL.

This CDR3 reads CASSRGGGGGEAFF. In nucleotides, the CDR3 is TGTGCCAGCAGCCGCGGGGGTGGGGGCGGGGAAGCTTTCTTT. This chain joins TRBV9 and TRBJ1-1, with D maybe TRBD1 (6 bases). With 4 bases removed from V and 8 bases from J, the gap between germline ends came to 18 bases. The CDR3 sequence is 14 residues long. Germline CDR1 and CDR2: SGDLS and YYNGEE.

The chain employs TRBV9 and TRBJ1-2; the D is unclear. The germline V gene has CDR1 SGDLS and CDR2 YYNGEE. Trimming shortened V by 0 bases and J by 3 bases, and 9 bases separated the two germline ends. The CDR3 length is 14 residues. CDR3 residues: CASSVDTNYYGYTF. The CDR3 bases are TGTGCCAGCAGCGTAGACACAAATTACTATGGCTACACCTTC.

CDR3 coding DNA: TGTGCCAGTATCTTCAGTGTTGAAGCTTTCTTT. Protein product: CASIFSVEAFF. V is TRBV19 and J is TRBJ1-1; no clear D. Trimming shortened V by 7 bases and J by 7 bases, and 10 bases separated the two germline ends. CDR1 and CDR2 from the germline V gene are LNHDA and SQIVND (reference sequence). This CDR3 is built from 11 residues.

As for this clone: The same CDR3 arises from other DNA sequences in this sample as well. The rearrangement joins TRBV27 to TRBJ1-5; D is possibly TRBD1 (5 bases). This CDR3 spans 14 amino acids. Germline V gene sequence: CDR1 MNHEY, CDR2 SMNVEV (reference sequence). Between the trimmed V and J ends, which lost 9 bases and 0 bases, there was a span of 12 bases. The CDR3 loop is CASRIGASNQPQHF. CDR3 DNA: TGTGCCAGTCGAATTGGGGCTAGCAATCAGCCCCAGCATTTT.

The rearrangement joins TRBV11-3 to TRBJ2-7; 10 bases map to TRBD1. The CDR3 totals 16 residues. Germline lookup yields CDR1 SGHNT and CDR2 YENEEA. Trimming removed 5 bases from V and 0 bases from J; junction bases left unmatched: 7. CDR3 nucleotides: TGTGCCAGCAGCCCCGGCGGACAGGGGGGCTCCTACGAGCAGTACTTC. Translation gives CASSPGGQGGSYEQYF.

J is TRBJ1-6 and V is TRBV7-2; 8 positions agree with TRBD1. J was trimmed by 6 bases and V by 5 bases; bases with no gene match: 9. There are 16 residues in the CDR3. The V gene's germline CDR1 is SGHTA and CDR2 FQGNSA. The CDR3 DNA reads TGTGCCAGCAGCCTCACCTTGGACAGGGTTAATTCACCCCTCCACTTT. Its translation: CASSLTLDRVNSPLHF.

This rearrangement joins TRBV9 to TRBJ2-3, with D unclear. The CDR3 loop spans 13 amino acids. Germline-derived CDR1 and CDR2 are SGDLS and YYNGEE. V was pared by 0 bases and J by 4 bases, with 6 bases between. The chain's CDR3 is CASSVALADTQYF. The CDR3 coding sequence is TGTGCCAGCAGCGTAGCTCTAGCAGATACGCAGTATTTT. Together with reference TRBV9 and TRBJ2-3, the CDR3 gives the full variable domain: DSGVTQTPKHLITATGQRVTLRCSPRSGDLSVYWYQQSLDQGLQFLIQYYNGEERAKGNILERFSAQQFPDLHSELNLSSLELGDSALYFCASSVALADTQYFGPGTRLTVL.

CDR3 region: CASSPGIEYGYTF. For the CDR3, the DNA is TGTGCCAGCAGCCCCGGGATCGAATATGGCTACACCTTC. The chain employs TRBV7-3 and TRBJ1-2; D unresolved. The germline V gene has CDR1 SGHTA and CDR2 FQGTGA. Trimming stripped 5 bases from V and 5 bases from J, with 12 bases between. The CDR3 is made up of 13 amino acids.

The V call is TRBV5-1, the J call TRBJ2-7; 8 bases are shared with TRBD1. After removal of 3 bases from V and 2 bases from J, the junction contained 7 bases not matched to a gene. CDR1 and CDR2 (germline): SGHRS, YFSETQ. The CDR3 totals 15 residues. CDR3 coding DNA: TGCGCCAGCAGCTCACCCGACAGGGGCGCCTACGAGCAGTACTTC. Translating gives CASSSPDRGAYEQYF. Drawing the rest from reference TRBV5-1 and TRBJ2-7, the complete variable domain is KAGVTQTPRYLIKTRGQQVTLSCSPISGHRSVSWYQQTPGQGLQFLFEYFSETQRNKGNFPGRFSGRQFSNSRSEMNVSTLELGDSALYLCASSSPDRGAYEQYFGPGTRLTVT.

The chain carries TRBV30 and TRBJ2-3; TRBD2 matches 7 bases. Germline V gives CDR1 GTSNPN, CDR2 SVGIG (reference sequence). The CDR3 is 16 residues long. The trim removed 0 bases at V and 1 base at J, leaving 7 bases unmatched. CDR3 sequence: CAWSVRLAGGTDTQYF. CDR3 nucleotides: TGTGCCTGGAGTGTTCGGCTTGCGGGGGGCACAGATACGCAGTATTTT.

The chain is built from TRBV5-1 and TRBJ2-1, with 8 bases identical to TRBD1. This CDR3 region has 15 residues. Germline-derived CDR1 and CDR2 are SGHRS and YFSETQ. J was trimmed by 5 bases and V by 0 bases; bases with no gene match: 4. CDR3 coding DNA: TGCGCCAGCAGCTTGGTTCCGGGACAGGACAATGAGCAGTTCTTC. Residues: CASSLVPGQDNEQFF.

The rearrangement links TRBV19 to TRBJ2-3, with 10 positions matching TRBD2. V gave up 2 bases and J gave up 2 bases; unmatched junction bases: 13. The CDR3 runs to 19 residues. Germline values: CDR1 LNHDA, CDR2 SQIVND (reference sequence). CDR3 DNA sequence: TGTGCCAGTAGTATATTTCTAAAGCGGGAGGGCCGGGACACAGATACGCAGTATTTT. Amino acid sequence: CASSIFLKREGRDTDTQYF.

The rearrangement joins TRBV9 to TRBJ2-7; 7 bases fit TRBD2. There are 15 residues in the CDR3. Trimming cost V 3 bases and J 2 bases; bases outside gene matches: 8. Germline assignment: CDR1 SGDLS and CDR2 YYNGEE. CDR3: CASSGSGELPYEQYF. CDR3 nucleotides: TGTGCCAGCAGCGGCAGCGGGGAACTCCCCTACGAGCAGTACTTC.

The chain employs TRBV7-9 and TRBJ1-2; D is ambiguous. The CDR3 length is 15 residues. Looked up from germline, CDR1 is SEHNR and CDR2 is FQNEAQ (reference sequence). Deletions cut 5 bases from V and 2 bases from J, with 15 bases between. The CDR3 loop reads CASSLDPGGNYGYTF. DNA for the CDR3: TGTGCCAGCAGCCTAGATCCGGGAGGCAACTATGGCTACACCTTC. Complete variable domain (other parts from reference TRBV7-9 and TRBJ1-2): DTGVSQNPRHKITKRGQNVTFRCDPISEHNRLYWYRQTLGQGPEFLTYFQNEAQLEKSRLLSDRFSAERPKGSFSTLEIQRTEQGDSAMYLCASSLDPGGNYGYTFGSGTRLTVV.

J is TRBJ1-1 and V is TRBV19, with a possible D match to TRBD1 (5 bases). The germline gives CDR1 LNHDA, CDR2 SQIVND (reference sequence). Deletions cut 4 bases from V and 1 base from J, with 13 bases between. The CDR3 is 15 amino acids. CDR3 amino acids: CASSTRGGENTEAFF. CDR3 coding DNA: TGTGCCAGTAGTACCCGGGGAGGGGAGAACACTGAAGCTTTCTTT.

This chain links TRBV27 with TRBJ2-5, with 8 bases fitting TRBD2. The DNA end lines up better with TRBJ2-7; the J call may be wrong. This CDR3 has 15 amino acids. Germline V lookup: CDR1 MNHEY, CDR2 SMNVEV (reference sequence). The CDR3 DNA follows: TGTGCCAGCAGTTTGGGGGCGGGAGGAACCTACGAGCAGTACTTC. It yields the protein CASSLGAGGTYEQYF.

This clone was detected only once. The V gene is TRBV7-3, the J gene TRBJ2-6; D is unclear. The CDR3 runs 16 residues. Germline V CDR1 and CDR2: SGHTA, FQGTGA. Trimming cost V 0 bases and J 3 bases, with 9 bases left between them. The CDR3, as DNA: TGTGCCAGCAGCTTAACGACGGGTGGTGGGGCCAACGTCCTGACTTTC. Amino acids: CASSLTTGGGANVLTF.

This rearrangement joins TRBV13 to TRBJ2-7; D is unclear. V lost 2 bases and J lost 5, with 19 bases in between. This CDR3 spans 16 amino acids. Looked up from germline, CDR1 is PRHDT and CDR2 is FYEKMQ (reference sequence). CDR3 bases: TGTGCCAGCAGCTTATATGAGGATCGAAGAGTTCACGAGCAGTACTTC. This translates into CASSLYEDRRVHEQYF. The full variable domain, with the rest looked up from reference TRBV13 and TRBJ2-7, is AAGVIQSPRHLIKEKRETATLKCYPIPRHDTVYWYQQGPGQDPQFLISFYEKMQSDKGSIPDRFSAQQFSDYHSELNMSSLELGDSALYFCASSLYEDRRVHEQYFGPGTRLTVT.

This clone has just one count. CDR3 residues: CASSLFTGSSYEQYF. As DNA, the CDR3 is TGTGCCAGCAGCCTGTTTACGGGGAGTTCCTACGAGCAGTACTTC. V is TRBV4-2 and J is TRBJ2-7, with D perhaps TRBD2 (5 bases). V lost 4 bases and J lost 1, with 14 bases in between. Per the germline V gene, CDR1 is LGHNA and CDR2 is YNFKEQ. The CDR3 is made up of 15 amino acids.

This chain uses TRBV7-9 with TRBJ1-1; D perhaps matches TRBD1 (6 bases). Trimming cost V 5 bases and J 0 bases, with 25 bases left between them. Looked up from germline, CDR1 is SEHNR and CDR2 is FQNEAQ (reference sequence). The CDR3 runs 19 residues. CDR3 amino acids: CASSPKGTTPLEMNTEAFF. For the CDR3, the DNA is TGTGCCAGCAGCCCAAAGGGGACAACCCCGCTTGAAATGAACACTGAAGCTTTCTTT. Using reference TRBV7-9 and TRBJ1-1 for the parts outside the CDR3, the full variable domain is DTGVSQNPRHKITKRGQNVTFRCDPISEHNRLYWYRQTLGQGPEFLTYFQNEAQLEKSRLLSDRFSAERPKGSFSTLEIQRTEQGDSAMYLCASSPKGTTPLEMNTEAFFGQGTRLTVV.